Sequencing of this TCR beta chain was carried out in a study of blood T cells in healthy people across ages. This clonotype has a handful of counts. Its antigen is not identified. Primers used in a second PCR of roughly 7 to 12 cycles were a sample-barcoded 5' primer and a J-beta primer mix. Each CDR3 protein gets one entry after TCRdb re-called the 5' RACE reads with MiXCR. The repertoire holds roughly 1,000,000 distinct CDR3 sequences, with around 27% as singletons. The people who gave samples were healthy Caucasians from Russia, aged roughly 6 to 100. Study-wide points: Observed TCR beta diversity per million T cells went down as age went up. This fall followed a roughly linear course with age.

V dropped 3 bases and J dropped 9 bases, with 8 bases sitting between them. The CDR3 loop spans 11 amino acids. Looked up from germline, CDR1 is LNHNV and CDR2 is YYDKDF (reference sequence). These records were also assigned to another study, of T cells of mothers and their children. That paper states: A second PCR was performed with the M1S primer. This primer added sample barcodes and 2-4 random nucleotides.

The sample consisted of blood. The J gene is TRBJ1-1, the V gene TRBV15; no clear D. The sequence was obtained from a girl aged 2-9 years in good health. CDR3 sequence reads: CATSRGTKAFF. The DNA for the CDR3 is TGTGCCACCAGCAGGGGTACTAAAGCTTTCTTT.